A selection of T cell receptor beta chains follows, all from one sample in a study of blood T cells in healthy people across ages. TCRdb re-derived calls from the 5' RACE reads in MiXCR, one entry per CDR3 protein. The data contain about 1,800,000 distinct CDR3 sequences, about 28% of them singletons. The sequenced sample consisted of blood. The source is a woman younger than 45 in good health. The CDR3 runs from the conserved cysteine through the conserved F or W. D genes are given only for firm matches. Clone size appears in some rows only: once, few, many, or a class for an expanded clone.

CDR3aa: CSASLPPNEVAYNEQYF
CDR3nt: TGCAGTGCTAGTTTGCCCCCTAACGAGGTCGCCTACAATGAGCAGTACTTC
j_gene: TRBJ2-7
v_gene: TRBV20-1
d_gene: -
abundance: -

CDR3aa: CASSVAVSELPYNEQFF
CDR3nt: TGTGCCAGCAGCGTAGCGGTATCGGAACTACCCTACAATGAGCAGTTCTTC
j_gene: TRBJ2-1
v_gene: TRBV9
d_gene: -
abundance: few

CDR3aa: CASMRRLGETQYF
CDR3nt: TGTGCCAGCATGCGGCGCTTGGGGGAGACCCAGTACTTC
j_gene: TRBJ2-5
v_gene: TRBV28
d_gene: -
abundance: few

CDR3aa: CSAEDRAETQYF
CDR3nt: TGCAGTGCTGAGGACAGGGCGGAGACCCAGTACTTC
j_gene: TRBJ2-5
v_gene: TRBV20-1
d_gene: TRBD1
abundance: many

CDR3aa: CASSQGDSYEQYF
CDR3nt: TGCGCCAGCAGCCAAGGGGACTCCTACGAGCAGTACTTC
j_gene: TRBJ2-7
v_gene: TRBV14
d_gene: -
abundance: many

CDR3aa: CASRDTTYNEQFF
CDR3nt: TGTGCCAGCAGGGACACCACCTACAATGAGCAGTTCTTC
j_gene: TRBJ2-1
v_gene: TRBV6-2/TRBV6-3
d_gene: -
abundance: -

CDR3aa: CASSQITSGATQYF
CDR3nt: TGTGCCAGCAGCCAAATAACTAGCGGGGCTACGCAGTATTTT
j_gene: TRBJ2-3
v_gene: TRBV4-2
d_gene: TRBD2
abundance: -

CDR3aa: CASSLDPRPLYNEQFF
CDR3nt: TGTGCCAGCAGCTTAGACCCCCGGCCCCTATACAATGAGCAGTTCTTC
j_gene: TRBJ2-1
v_gene: TRBV7-9
d_gene: -
abundance: few

CDR3aa: CASSETSGVSSGANVRTF
CDR3nt: TGTGCCAGCAGTGAAACTAGCGGTGTAAGCTCTGGGGCCAACGTCCGGACTTTC
j_gene: TRBJ2-6
v_gene: TRBV6-1
d_gene: TRBD2
abundance: -

CDR3aa: CASSLPQGSVAGDTQYF
CDR3nt: TGCGCCAGCAGCCTCCCGCAGGGCAGCGTCGCGGGAGATACGCAGTATTTT
j_gene: TRBJ2-3
v_gene: TRBV5-1
d_gene: -
abundance: few

CDR3aa: CASSLMATNEKLFF
CDR3nt: TGTGCCAGCAGCTTAATGGCAACTAATGAAAAACTGTTTTTT
j_gene: TRBJ1-4
v_gene: TRBV7-9
d_gene: -
abundance: few

CDR3aa: CSARDRGDSAEQFF
CDR3nt: TGCAGTGCTAGAGATCGGGGAGATAGCGCTGAGCAGTTCTTC
j_gene: TRBJ2-1
v_gene: TRBV20-1
d_gene: -
abundance: many

CDR3aa: CSVEDQPHSLKETQYF
CDR3nt: TGCAGCGTTGAAGATCAACCCCACAGCTTGAAAGAGACCCAGTACTTC
j_gene: TRBJ2-5
v_gene: TRBV29-1
d_gene: -
abundance: few

CDR3aa: CASSLMATGTEAFF
CDR3nt: TGTGCCAGCAGTTTAATGGCGACGGGCACTGAAGCTTTCTTT
j_gene: TRBJ1-1
v_gene: TRBV28
d_gene: -
abundance: once

CDR3aa: CASSLQRGGDQETQYF
CDR3nt: TGTGCCAGCAGTTTACAAAGGGGCGGGGACCAAGAGACCCAGTACTTC
j_gene: TRBJ2-5
v_gene: TRBV28
d_gene: -
abundance: few

CDR3aa: CASRGDIAYGYTF
CDR3nt: TGTGCCAGCAGGGGGGACATAGCCTATGGCTACACCTTC
j_gene: TRBJ1-2
v_gene: TRBV28
d_gene: -
abundance: -

CDR3aa: CASSLSGDRRVGPFF
CDR3nt: TGTGCCAGCAGTTTATCTGGGGACAGACGAGTTGGTCCTTTCTTT
j_gene: TRBJ1-1
v_gene: TRBV12-3/TRBV12-4
d_gene: TRBD1
abundance: -

CDR3aa: CASREGPSSYEQYF
CDR3nt: TGTGCCAGCAGGGAGGGTCCGAGCTCTTACGAGCAGTACTTC
j_gene: TRBJ2-7
v_gene: TRBV2
d_gene: -
abundance: few

CDR3aa: CASSWSGTHNNEQYF
CDR3nt: TGTGCCAGCAGCTGGAGCGGGACTCACAACAATGAGCAGTACTTC
j_gene: TRBJ2-7
v_gene: TRBV6-2/TRBV6-3
d_gene: TRBD2
abundance: -

CDR3aa: CATSVTSGNNEQYF
CDR3nt: TGTGCCACCAGTGTTACTAGCGGAAACAATGAGCAGTACTTC
j_gene: TRBJ2-7
v_gene: TRBV24-1
d_gene: TRBD2
abundance: -

CDR3aa: CSASKEDGRVGQYF
CDR3nt: TGCAGTGCTAGTAAAGAGGACGGGCGGGTCGGGCAGTACTTC
j_gene: TRBJ2-5
v_gene: TRBV20-1
d_gene: -
abundance: many

CDR3aa: CASSPSVTPYNEQFF
CDR3nt: TGTGCCAGCAGCCCGAGCGTCACCCCCTACAATGAGCAGTTCTTC
j_gene: TRBJ2-1
v_gene: TRBV7-6
d_gene: -
abundance: many